The 21 T cell receptor beta chains given below trace back to one sample, sequenced in a study of beta chain features in type 1 diabetes (dated by TCRdb to the late 2010s). General findings and caveats noted by the study authors: In all four CD4+ subsets, TCRB CDR3 length was moderately but significantly shorter in type 1 diabetes patients.

Which antigens these TCRs recognize remains unknown. Receptor amplification or capture employed the immunoSEQ multiplex PCR assay. The entire isolated RNA was reverse transcribed using the High Capacity cDNA Reverse Transcription Kit, and thus expressed TCRB transcripts were sequenced. This is the immuneACCESS table as TCRdb keeps it, with only in-frame sequences that have V and J called. A part of the clones is gone; compared with another copy, unresolved V genes explain less than half, and the rest is unexplained. The sample records about 650,000 clones, about an eighth of which are singletons. The top ten clonotypes cover around 0.12% of the sample. The sequenced sample consisted of naive CD4+ T cells from blood. The cell subset or site label, read with the paper, signifies: true naive CD4+ T cells. Receptors originate from a man younger than 40 with type 1 diabetes.

The chain's CDR3 is CASSYSAVGGYEQYF. The CDR3 DNA reads as TGTGCCAGCAGTTACTCTGCCGTCGGGGGATACGAGCAGTACTTC. The chain joins TRBV6-5 to TRBJ2-7; a weak D match, TRBD2 (6 bases). Germline lookup yields CDR1 MNHEY and CDR2 SVGAGI. CDR3 size: 15 residues. Trimming took 0 bases from V and 4 from J, leaving 13 bases between them.

V gene TRBV9 combines with J gene TRBJ2-5; TRBD2 agrees at 11 bases. The CDR3 is made up of 15 amino acids. Germline CDR1 reads SGDLS; CDR2 reads YYNGEE. V was clipped by 4 bases and J by 2 bases; unmatched bases: 4. The CDR3 protein is CASSFTSGGQETQYF. CDR3 coding DNA: TGTGCCAGCAGCTTCACTAGCGGGGGACAAGAGACCCAGTACTTC.

The V and J genes are TRBV28 and TRBJ2-3; 7 nucleotides match TRBD2. CDR1 and CDR2 from the germline V gene are MDHEN and SYDVKM. J lost 4 bases, V lost 6 bases, and 13 bases had no gene match. This CDR3 is 16 amino acids long. In DNA, the CDR3 is TGTGCCAGCAGCCCTCCTCGCGGGGCGGGGGCAGATACGCAGTATTTT. As protein: CASSPPRGAGADTQYF.

This clone was observed a few times. The rearrangement links TRBV7-2 to TRBJ2-5; D unresolved. This CDR3 contains 13 residues. Trimming stripped 5 bases from V and 2 bases from J, with 9 bases between. CDR1 is SGHTA, CDR2 FQGNSA, per germline. The CDR3 loop is CASSGRNQETQYF. In DNA form, the CDR3 reads TGTGCCAGCAGCGGGCGGAATCAAGAGACCCAGTACTTC.

This clone has more than one count but fewer than ten. V and J are TRBV9 and TRBJ2-5; 9 nucleotides line up with TRBD2. Trimming removed 5 bases from V and 0 bases from J; junction bases left unmatched: 11. The CDR3 runs 17 residues. Per the germline V gene, CDR1 is SGDLS and CDR2 is YYNGEE. The CDR3 sequence: CASSRQAGGSYQETQYF. CDR3 DNA: TGTGCCAGCAGTCGGCAAGCGGGGGGATCGTACCAAGAGACCCAGTACTTC.

This clone was observed a handful of times. An end of the junction does not agree with germline; a read error may underlie this. The V call is TRBV5-1, the J call TRBJ2-1, with a tentative D call TRBD1 (6 bases). The CDR3 has 14 residues. CDR1 and CDR2 from the germline V gene are SGHRS and YFSETQ. In DNA form, the CDR3 reads TGCGCCAGCACCTTGGACAGCAGCTACAATGAGCAGTTCTTC. It specifies CASTLDSSYNEQFF. The full variable domain, with the rest looked up from reference TRBV5-1 and TRBJ2-1, is KAGVTQTPRYLIKTRGQQVTLSCSPISGHRSVSWYQQTPGQGLQFLFEYFSETQRNKGNFPGRFSGRQFSNSRSEMNVSTLELGDSALYLCASTLDSSYNEQFFGPGTRLTVL.

The rearrangement links TRBV13 to TRBJ2-5, with TRBD2 identical over 8 bases. The CDR3 loop spans 16 amino acids. The V and J ends lost 5 bases and 4 bases, in that order; junction bases with no gene match: 12. Germline CDR1 PRHDT, CDR2 FYEKMQ (reference sequence). CDR3 region: CASSPRGGRLAETQYF. The CDR3 nucleotides are TGTGCCAGCAGCCCCCGGGGGGGGCGTTTGGCAGAGACCCAGTACTTC.

This chain links TRBV12-5 with TRBJ2-4; no definite D call. V dropped 2 bases and J dropped 6 bases, with 5 bases sitting between them. This CDR3 comprises 12 residues. CDR1 is LGHNT, CDR2 FRNRAP, per germline. In DNA, the CDR3 is TGTGCTAGTGGTTTGTACGGAAACATTCAGTACTTC. It translates to CASGLYGNIQYF.

The chain links TRBV7-6 to TRBJ2-1; 9 nucleotides line up with TRBD2. The germline V gene has CDR1 SGHVS and CDR2 FNYEAQ. V shed 3 bases, J shed 0 bases, and the junction held 6 bases outside the gene matches. This CDR3 contains 17 residues. CDR3 coding DNA: TGTGCCAGCAGCTTCCGCTCTAGCGGGGTCTCCTACAATGAGCAGTTCTTC. Its protein is CASSFRSSGVSYNEQFF.

This clone has just a few counts. The chain recombines TRBV4-3 with TRBJ2-6; D is perhaps TRBD1 (6 bases). The CDR3 has 16 amino acids. The germline V gene encodes CDR1 LGHNA and CDR2 YSLEER. The ends were cut back, 2 bases at V and 3 bases at J, with 11 bases in the middle. CDR3 sequence: CASSQLQGGGANVLTF. The CDR3 DNA is TGCGCCAGCAGCCAATTACAGGGTGGTGGGGCCAACGTCCTGACTTTC.

This clone was recorded a few times. The CDR3 loop is CASSPSDRYTNEQFF. CDR3 nucleotide sequence: TGTGCCAGTAGCCCGTCCGACAGATATACAAATGAGCAGTTCTTC. V is TRBV19 and J is TRBJ2-1; TRBD1 is a possible D gene (5 bases). The V gene lost 6 bases and the J gene lost 7 bases, with 19 bases spanning the gap. The germline V gene encodes CDR1 LNHDA and CDR2 SQIVND (reference sequence). The CDR3 totals 15 residues. Combining the CDR3 with reference TRBV19 and TRBJ2-1 gives the whole variable domain DGGITQSPKYLFRKEGQNVTLSCEQNLNHDAMYWYRQDPGQGLRLIYYSQIVNDFQKGDIAEGYSVSREKKESFPLTVTSAQKNPTAFYLCASSPSDRYTNEQFFGPGTRLTVL.

The rearrangement links TRBV6-5 to TRBJ2-6; D unresolved. The CDR3 runs 16 residues. Looked up from germline, CDR1 is MNHEY and CDR2 is SVGAGI. Between the trimmed V and J ends, which lost 4 bases and 0 bases, there was a span of 10 bases. CDR3 protein: CASSFFLGSGANVLTF. The CDR3 nucleotides read TGTGCCAGCAGTTTCTTCCTCGGCTCTGGGGCCAACGTCCTGACTTTC.

This clone was counted only a few times. J is TRBJ2-1 and V is TRBV7-2; 7 positions match TRBD1. V shed 3 bases, J shed 7 bases, and the junction held 6 bases outside the gene matches. Germline CDR1 reads SGHTA; CDR2 reads FQGNSA. This CDR3 has 14 amino acids. DNA for the CDR3: TGTGCCAGCAGCTTGGAGTGGACAGGTAATGAGCAGTTCTTC. Protein product: CASSLEWTGNEQFF.

CDR3 nucleotides: TGTGCCAGCAGTTTAAGCCTAGCGGGGGCGAACACCGGGGAGCTGTTTTTT. Encoded protein: CASSLSLAGANTGELFF. The V gene is TRBV27, the J gene TRBJ2-2; the match to TRBD2 covers 10 bases. Germline V CDR1 and CDR2: MNHEY, SMNVEV (reference sequence). The CDR3 runs 17 residues. J gave up 0 bases and V 2 bases, and 3 bases lay outside the gene matches.

The chain combines TRBV13 with TRBJ2-1; no firm D call. V dropped 1 base and J dropped 1 base, with 14 bases sitting between them. In germline, CDR1 is PRHDT, CDR2 FYEKMQ (reference sequence). This CDR3 is 17 amino acids long. Here the CDR3 DNA reads TGTGCCAGCAGCTTAGTCTCGCCAGGCGCATCCTACAATGAGCAGTTCTTC. It translates to CASSLVSPGASYNEQFF.

The rearrangement uses TRBV2 and TRBJ1-1; D is possibly TRBD1 (5 bases). V lost 1 base to trimming and J lost 11 bases, with 11 bases between them. Germline CDR1 SNHLY, CDR2 FYNNEI. The CDR3 sequence is 12 residues long. The CDR3 here is CASSEDHGAAFF. In DNA form, the CDR3 reads TGTGCCAGCAGTGAAGACCACGGGGCGGCTTTCTTT. Full variable domain (rest looked up from reference TRBV2 and TRBJ1-1): EPEVTQTPSHQVTQMGQEVILRCVPISNHLYFYWYRQILGQKVEFLVSFYNNEISEKSEIFDDQFSVERPDGSNFTLKIRSTKLEDSAMYFCASSEDHGAAFFGQGTRLTVV.

The genes are TRBV5-1 and TRBJ2-3; 8 nucleotides align to TRBD2. This CDR3 is 21 amino acids long. The V segment lost 3 bases and the J segment 2 bases; nucleotides outside the gene matches: 23. From germline, CDR1 is SGHRS and CDR2 YFSETQ. CDR3 amino acids: CASSWGDRARGQRGFTDTQYF. In DNA, the CDR3 is TGCGCCAGCAGCTGGGGTGACAGAGCCCGAGGTCAGCGGGGGTTCACAGATACGCAGTATTTT.

This clone has more than one count but fewer than ten. The chain employs TRBV13 and TRBJ2-3, with D perhaps TRBD2 (7 bases). V lost 3 bases and J 6 bases, leaving 19 bases between the germline ends. The CDR3 contains 16 residues. CDR1 is PRHDT, CDR2 FYEKMQ, per germline (reference sequence). CDR3 sequence: CASSFPGRGARDTQYF. DNA for the CDR3: TGTGCCAGCAGCTTCCCCGGTCGGGGGGCAAGGGATACGCAGTATTTT.

This chain joins TRBV20-1 and TRBJ2-7, with a possible D match to TRBD2 (5 bases). The germline CDR1 and CDR2 sequences are DFQATT and SNEGSKA (reference sequence). Trimming took 6 bases from V and 7 from J, leaving 13 bases between them. The CDR3 is 11 residues long. CDR3 bases: TGCAGTGCCGCAGGCCCGGGAGAGCAGTACTTC. Its translation: CSAAGPGEQYF.

The table lists this clone with a few counts. V usage is TRBV5-4 and J usage is TRBJ1-6; 9 bases are shared with TRBD1. V lost 2 bases, J lost 5 bases, and 5 bases stayed unmatched. CDR1 and CDR2 from the germline V gene are SGHNT and YYREEE (reference sequence). This CDR3 comprises 16 residues. Here the CDR3 reads CASSFRTGVNNSPLHF. The CDR3 region has the DNA TGTGCCAGCAGCTTTCGGACAGGGGTTAATAATTCACCCCTCCACTTT.

The sample holds a few counts of this clone. The chain links TRBV27 to TRBJ1-1; weak D call: TRBD1 (6 bases). Germline CDR1 reads MNHEY; CDR2 reads SMNVEV (reference sequence). V lost 5 bases and J 1 base, leaving 20 bases between the germline ends. The CDR3 consists of 17 residues. CDR3 nucleotide sequence: TGTGCCAGCAGTACCTGGGGGCGCATAGGGACGAACACTGAAGCTTTCTTT. This codes for CASSTWGRIGTNTEAFF.